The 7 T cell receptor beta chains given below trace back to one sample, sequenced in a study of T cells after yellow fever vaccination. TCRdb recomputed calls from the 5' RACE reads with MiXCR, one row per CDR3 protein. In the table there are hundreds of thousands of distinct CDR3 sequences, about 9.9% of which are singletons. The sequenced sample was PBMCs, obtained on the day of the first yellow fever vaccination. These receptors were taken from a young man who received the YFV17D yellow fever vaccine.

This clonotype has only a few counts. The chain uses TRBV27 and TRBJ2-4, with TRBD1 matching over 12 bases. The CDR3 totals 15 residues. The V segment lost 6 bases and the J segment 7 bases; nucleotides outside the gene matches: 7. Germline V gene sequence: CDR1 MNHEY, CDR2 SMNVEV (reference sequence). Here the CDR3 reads CASRSAGTGGNIQYF. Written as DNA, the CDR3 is TGTGCCAGCAGATCCGCCGGGACAGGGGGCAACATTCAGTACTTC.

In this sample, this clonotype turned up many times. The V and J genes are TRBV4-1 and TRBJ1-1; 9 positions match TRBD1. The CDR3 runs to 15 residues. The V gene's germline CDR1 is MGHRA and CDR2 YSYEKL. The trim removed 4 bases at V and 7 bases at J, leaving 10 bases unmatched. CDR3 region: CASSLKGQGQGEAFF. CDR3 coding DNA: TGCGCCAGCAGCCTAAAGGGACAGGGTCAGGGTGAAGCTTTCTTT.

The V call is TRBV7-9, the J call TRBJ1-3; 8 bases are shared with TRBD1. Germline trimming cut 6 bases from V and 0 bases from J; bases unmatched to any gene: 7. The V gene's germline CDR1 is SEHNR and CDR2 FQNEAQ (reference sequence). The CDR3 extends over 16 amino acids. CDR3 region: CASRETGGTSGNTIYF. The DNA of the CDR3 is TGTGCCAGCAGGGAAACAGGGGGGACCTCTGGAAACACCATATATTTT.

Here the CDR3 reads CASTLDRGKIGELFF. The CDR3 coding sequence is TGTGCCAGCACCCTTGACAGGGGGAAAATCGGGGAGCTGTTTTTT. V is TRBV12-3 or TRBV12-4 and J is TRBJ2-2; 9 nucleotides agree with TRBD1. The CDR3 is 15 amino acids. With V trimmed by 7 bases and J by 7 bases, 10 bases remained unmatched.

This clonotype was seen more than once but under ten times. The CDR3 DNA reads TGTGCCAGCAGAGGACAGACAAATGAAAAACTGTTTTTT. Protein sequence: CASRGQTNEKLFF. The rearrangement links TRBV12-3 or TRBV12-4 to TRBJ1-4; tentatively, D is TRBD1 (6 bases). This CDR3 contains 13 residues. Trimming left V 6 bases short and J 5 bases short, with 10 bases between.

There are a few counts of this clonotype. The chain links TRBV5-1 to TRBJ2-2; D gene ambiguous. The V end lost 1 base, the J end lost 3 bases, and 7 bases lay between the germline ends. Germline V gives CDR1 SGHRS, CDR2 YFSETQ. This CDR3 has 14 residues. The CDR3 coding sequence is TGCGCCAGCAGCTTGACAGCACACACCGGGGAGCTGTTTTTT. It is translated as CASSLTAHTGELFF.

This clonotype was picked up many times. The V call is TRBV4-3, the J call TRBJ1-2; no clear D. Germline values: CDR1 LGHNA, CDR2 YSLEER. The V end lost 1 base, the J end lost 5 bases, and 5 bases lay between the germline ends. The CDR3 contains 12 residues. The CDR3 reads CASSQGRYGYTF. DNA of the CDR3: TGCGCCAGCAGCCAAGGACGGTATGGCTACACCTTC.